This is a list of T cell receptor beta chains from one sample in a study of OX40 agonist ivuxolimab in advanced cancers. Method: immunoSEQ multiplex PCR; TCRdb's copy keeps in-frame clones and lacks some. Of around 42,000 clones listed, roughly 88% are singletons. Sequenced material: CD4+ or CD8+ T cells sorted from blood, taken in a trial of the OX40 agonist ivuxolimab. The receptors here all came from an adult with an advanced solid tumor such as melanoma, head and neck, liver or kidney cancer. Both conserved end residues are part of each CDR3. D genes are given only for firm matches. Some rows have no size entry. The others give once, few or many, or a class for an expanded clone.

v_gene: TRBV7-6; j_gene: TRBJ2-2; abundance: NA; d_gene: TRBD2; CDR3nt: TGTGCCAGCAGCCCTGACTTTGGACTAGCGGGAGAGTTGCTGTTTTTT; CDR3aa: CASSPDFGLAGELLFF
v_gene: TRBV6-1; j_gene: TRBJ2-2; abundance: NA; d_gene: TRBD1; CDR3nt: TGTGCCAGCAGTGTACCCGGGACAGGGGGTATCGGGGAGCTGTTTTTT; CDR3aa: CASSVPGTGGIGELFF
v_gene: TRBV4-1; j_gene: TRBJ2-1; abundance: NA; d_gene: TRBD2; CDR3nt: TGCGCCAGCAGCCAAGGGCTAGCGGAGGGGAATGAGCAGTTCTTC; CDR3aa: CASSQGLAEGNEQFF
v_gene: TRBV4-1; j_gene: TRBJ2-5; abundance: NA; d_gene: NA; CDR3nt: TGCGCCAGCAGCCAAGCACGAGGACTGCCCCAAGAGACCCAGTACTTC; CDR3aa: CASSQARGLPQETQYF
v_gene: TRBV14; j_gene: TRBJ2-7; abundance: NA; d_gene: NA; CDR3nt: TGTGCCAGCAGCCAAGAAGGACTGCCCTACGAGCAGTACTTC; CDR3aa: CASSQEGLPYEQYF
v_gene: TRBV7-2; j_gene: TRBJ2-1; abundance: NA; d_gene: NA; CDR3nt: TGTGCCAGCAGCCGCAGGGGAGCGGGATGGGTAAATGAGCAGTTCTTC; CDR3aa: CASSRRGAGWVNEQFF
v_gene: TRBV4-1; j_gene: TRBJ2-1; abundance: NA; d_gene: NA; CDR3nt: TGCGCCAGCAGCCAACTCGGACAGCTAGGCAATGAGCAGTTCTTC; CDR3aa: CASSQLGQLGNEQFF
v_gene: TRBV7-9; j_gene: TRBJ2-7; abundance: NA; d_gene: NA; CDR3nt: TGTGCCAGCAGCCCACAGGGTCCCACCTACGAGCAGTACTTC; CDR3aa: CASSPQGPTYEQYF
v_gene: TRBV10-3; j_gene: TRBJ1-1; abundance: NA; d_gene: NA; CDR3nt: TGTGCCATCAGTGAGGACAGAAACACTGAAGCTTTCTTT; CDR3aa: CAISEDRNTEAFF
v_gene: TRBV20-1; j_gene: TRBJ2-7; abundance: NA; d_gene: NA; CDR3nt: TGCAGTGCTCATACAGGGCTCGAGCAGTACTTC; CDR3aa: CSAHTGLEQYF
v_gene: TRBV5-1; j_gene: TRBJ2-7; abundance: NA; d_gene: NA; CDR3nt: TGCGCCAGCCGGTCGGGGGCTGACTACGAGCAGTACTTC; CDR3aa: CASRSGADYEQYF
v_gene: TRBV4-2; j_gene: TRBJ2-1; abundance: NA; d_gene: NA; CDR3nt: TGTGCCAGCAGCCGGGGGGAGGAAAAGTTCTTC; CDR3aa: CASSRGEEKFF
v_gene: TRBV7-9; j_gene: TRBJ2-2; abundance: NA; d_gene: NA; CDR3nt: TGTGCCAGCAGTCCGACTCAGAACACCGGGGAGCTGTTTTTT; CDR3aa: CASSPTQNTGELFF
v_gene: TRBV6-6; j_gene: TRBJ2-1; abundance: NA; d_gene: TRBD2; CDR3nt: TGTGCCAGCATCCTAGGACTAGCGGGGTACAATGAGCAGTTCTTC; CDR3aa: CASILGLAGYNEQFF
v_gene: TRBV27; j_gene: TRBJ1-2; abundance: NA; d_gene: NA; CDR3nt: TGTGCCAGCAGCCTGGACATAGCTAACTATGGCTACACCTTC; CDR3aa: CASSLDIANYGYTF
v_gene: TRBV23-1; j_gene: TRBJ1-2; abundance: NA; d_gene: NA; CDR3nt: TGCGCCAGCAGTCGGACGCCCTCACGGGAGTTGAAGTATGGCTACACCTTC; CDR3aa: CASSRTPSRELKYGYTF
v_gene: TRBV23-1; j_gene: TRBJ1-5; abundance: few; d_gene: TRBD1; CDR3nt: TGCGCCAGCAGTCAATCCGGTGGGGGACAGGGGCAGGGAAATCAGCCCCAGCATTTT; CDR3aa: CASSQSGGGQGQGNQPQHF
v_gene: TRBV7-9; j_gene: TRBJ2-1; abundance: NA; d_gene: TRBD2; CDR3nt: TGTGCCAGCAGCTTATCGGGACTAGCGGGAGCTAATGAGCAGTTCTTC; CDR3aa: CASSLSGLAGANEQFF
v_gene: TRBV27; j_gene: TRBJ2-7; abundance: NA; d_gene: NA; CDR3nt: TGTGCCAGCAGTATCACTCCCAGGGGATCGACCAACGAGCAGTACTTC; CDR3aa: CASSITPRGSTNEQYF
v_gene: TRBV5-4; j_gene: TRBJ2-1; abundance: NA; d_gene: TRBD2; CDR3nt: TGTGCCAGCAGCAGGACTGGACTAGCGGAGAGGAATGAGCAGTTCTTC; CDR3aa: CASSRTGLAERNEQFF
v_gene: TRBV18; j_gene: TRBJ1-4; abundance: NA; d_gene: TRBD1; CDR3nt: TGTGCCAGCTCACCAACAGGGGGCGGCTTCGATGAAAAACTGTTTTTT; CDR3aa: CASSPTGGGFDEKLFF
v_gene: TRBV28; j_gene: TRBJ2-1; abundance: NA; d_gene: TRBD1; CDR3nt: TGTGCCAGCAGCCAGGACAGGGTCCTCTACAATGAGCAGTTCTTC; CDR3aa: CASSQDRVLYNEQFF
v_gene: TRBV28; j_gene: TRBJ2-3; abundance: NA; d_gene: NA; CDR3nt: TGTGCCAGCAGTTTAATGGGACGGGCTAGCACAGATACGCAGTATTTT; CDR3aa: CASSLMGRASTDTQYF
v_gene: TRBV5-8; j_gene: TRBJ2-5; abundance: NA; d_gene: NA; CDR3nt: TGTGCCAGCTCACCCGAGGGACAAAGTGAGGCCCAGTACTTC; CDR3aa: CASSPEGQSEAQYF
v_gene: TRBV11-3; j_gene: TRBJ2-5; abundance: NA; d_gene: TRBD2; CDR3nt: TGTGCCAGCAGTTTAACAGCGGGAGAGGTCCAGTACTTC; CDR3aa: CASSLTAGEVQYF
v_gene: TRBV5-1; j_gene: TRBJ2-7; abundance: NA; d_gene: TRBD2; CDR3nt: TGCGCCAGCAGCGCAGGACTAGCGGGAGGGAACGAGCAGTACTTC; CDR3aa: CASSAGLAGGNEQYF
v_gene: TRBV14; j_gene: TRBJ2-7; abundance: NA; d_gene: NA; CDR3nt: TGTGCCAGCAGCCAAGTCCAGCGTCCCTACGAGCAGTACTTC; CDR3aa: CASSQVQRPYEQYF
v_gene: TRBV29-1; j_gene: TRBJ1-2; abundance: NA; d_gene: NA; CDR3nt: TGCAGCGTCGACTCTTCGGCCGCGGACGGCTACACCTTC; CDR3aa: CSVDSSAADGYTF
v_gene: TRBV19; j_gene: TRBJ2-7; abundance: once; d_gene: TRBD1; CDR3nt: TGTGCCAGTAGTAGGGACAGGGGGTTCGACGAGCAGTACTTC; CDR3aa: CASSRDRGFDEQYF
v_gene: TRBV15; j_gene: TRBJ2-5; abundance: NA; d_gene: TRBD2; CDR3nt: TGTGCCACCAGCAGAGATTCGGTTCTAGCGGACCCTCAAGAGACCCAGTACTTC; CDR3aa: CATSRDSVLADPQETQYF
v_gene: TRBV7-9; j_gene: TRBJ2-2; abundance: once; d_gene: NA; CDR3nt: TGTGCCAGCAGCTTAGGCCTCGGTGACGGGGAGCTGTTTTTT; CDR3aa: CASSLGLGDGELFF
v_gene: TRBV28; j_gene: TRBJ1-1; abundance: NA; d_gene: NA; CDR3nt: TGTGCCAGCGAAATTCTTGAGGCGAACACTGAAGCTTTCTTT; CDR3aa: CASEILEANTEAFF
v_gene: TRBV28; j_gene: TRBJ2-7; abundance: few; d_gene: TRBD1; CDR3nt: TGTGCCAGCAGTCCCCTGGGGACAGGGGTTAGATTGGAGCAGTACTTC; CDR3aa: CASSPLGTGVRLEQYF
v_gene: TRBV19; j_gene: TRBJ1-5; abundance: NA; d_gene: NA; CDR3nt: TGTGCCAGTAGTTACAGGGCCCTGGTGGAACCCCAGCATTTT; CDR3aa: CASSYRALVEPQHF
v_gene: TRBV6-5; j_gene: TRBJ2-3; abundance: NA; d_gene: NA; CDR3nt: TGTGCCAGCAGTTACCTTCCGACGGGGGGCACAGATACGCAGTATTTT; CDR3aa: CASSYLPTGGTDTQYF
v_gene: TRBV6-1; j_gene: TRBJ2-1; abundance: NA; d_gene: TRBD2; CDR3nt: TGTGCCAGCAGTGAAATGGTCGGGACTAGCGGGAGCACTGAGCAGTTCTTC; CDR3aa: CASSEMVGTSGSTEQFF
v_gene: TRBV7-9; j_gene: TRBJ2-5; abundance: NA; d_gene: TRBD2; CDR3nt: TGTGCCAGCAGCGTAGCGGGAGGATTAGAGACCCAGTACTTC; CDR3aa: CASSVAGGLETQYF
v_gene: TRBV6-6; j_gene: TRBJ2-7; abundance: NA; d_gene: NA; CDR3nt: TGTGCCAGCAGTTCGGACCGGGCCCCTCTCTTTTATGAGCAGTACTTC; CDR3aa: CASSSDRAPLFYEQYF
v_gene: TRBV23-1; j_gene: TRBJ2-1; abundance: NA; d_gene: NA; CDR3nt: TGCGCCAGCAGTCAATCGACCGGAGGGCAGGCTGAGCAGTTCTTC; CDR3aa: CASSQSTGGQAEQFF
v_gene: TRBV29-1; j_gene: TRBJ2-5; abundance: once; d_gene: NA; CDR3nt: TGCAGCGTTGAAGATCTGGGGACCCAGTACTTC; CDR3aa: CSVEDLGTQYF
v_gene: TRBV2; j_gene: TRBJ2-7; abundance: NA; d_gene: TRBD1; CDR3nt: TGTGCCAGCAGTGGGGACAGGGGATCCTACGAGCAGTACTTC; CDR3aa: CASSGDRGSYEQYF
v_gene: TRBV15; j_gene: TRBJ2-7; abundance: NA; d_gene: TRBD2; CDR3nt: TGTGCCACCAGCAGAGATCCCAGCGGGAGCGACGAGCAGTACTTC; CDR3aa: CATSRDPSGSDEQYF